These 16 T cell receptor beta chains originate from one sample sequenced in a study of identical twins (dated by TCRdb to about 2016). The method was 5' RACE. Sequencing took place on an Illumina HiSeq 2000. Using fastp trimming at Q25 and MiXCR clonotype assembly, TCRdb reanalyzed the public sequencing data and kept in-frame beta chains. Here each entry gathers all rows of one CDR3 protein and keeps the most common genes and DNA. In this sample the table shows 500,000 to 650,000 distinct CDR3 sequences, around 7.5% of which occur a single time. The biggest ten clones account for 1.6% of the sample. These data also featured in a second study, about yellow fever vaccine responses in identical twins.

Sequenced sample: PBMCs. These receptors came from a woman between 18 and 29 years old in good health.

This clonotype was found a few times. The chain couples TRBV5-5 to TRBJ2-4; D is undetermined. Germline V gene data show CDR1 as SGHKS and CDR2 as YYEKEE (reference sequence). This CDR3 spans 13 amino acids. With 0 bases removed from V and 5 bases from J, the gap between germline ends came to 6 bases. This chain's CDR3 is CASSLGLENIQYF. The CDR3 DNA reads TGTGCCAGCAGCTTGGGGCTTGAAAACATTCAGTACTTC.

This clonotype was counted only a few times. The V and J genes are TRBV6-5 and TRBJ2-7; D might be TRBD1 or TRBD2, each matching 6 bases. The germline V gene has CDR1 MNHEY and CDR2 SVGAGI. The CDR3 contains 15 residues. Trimming shortened V by 2 bases and J by 5 bases, and 16 bases separated the two germline ends. The CDR3 DNA is TGTGCCAGCAGTTACACCCACGGGGGCAGGAACGAGCAGTACTTC. Amino acid sequence: CASSYTHGGRNEQYF.

The V and J genes are TRBV7-8 and TRBJ1-4; no clear D. With 1 base removed from V and 6 bases from J, the gap between germline ends came to 18 bases. Germline loops: CDR1 SGHVS, CDR2 FQNEAQ. The CDR3 has 17 residues. CDR3 coding DNA: TGTGCCAGCAGCTTAGGTCGGGTGGGAATATTAGATGAAAAACTGTTTTTT. Translation: CASSLGRVGILDEKLFF.

This clonotype has ten or more counts. The J gene is TRBJ2-1, the V gene TRBV10-2; perhaps TRBD2 as D (6 bases). V was trimmed by 4 bases and J by 4 bases, leaving 11 bases between them. The germline gives CDR1 WSHSY, CDR2 SAAADI. The CDR3 totals 14 residues. The CDR3 region is CASSVGRGYNEQFF. CDR3 coding DNA: TGCGCCAGCAGTGTCGGGAGAGGGTACAATGAGCAGTTCTTC.

The chain combines TRBV29-1 with TRBJ2-5; D may correspond to TRBD1 or TRBD2 (6 bases each). Per germline, CDR1 SQVTM and CDR2 ANQGSEA. V was pared by 6 bases and J by 4 bases, with 24 bases between. This CDR3 region has 16 residues. CDR3 coding DNA: TGCAGCGTCTCAGGGGAGGCGCCGGGGATGGCAGAGACCCAGTACTTC. It codes for CSVSGEAPGMAETQYF.

There are a few counts of this clonotype. The CDR3 DNA sequence: TGTGCCAGCAGCTCAACTTCCGGGACATACGGCACTGAAGCTTTCTTT. Amino acids: CASSSTSGTYGTEAFF. The V and J genes are TRBV11-2 and TRBJ1-1; possibly TRBD1 for D (6 bases). Per the germline V gene, CDR1 is SGHAT and CDR2 is FQNNGV. V was clipped by 4 bases and J by 4 bases, with 19 bases between them. This CDR3 contains 16 residues.

Ten or more counts support this clonotype. The chain links TRBV11-2 to TRBJ2-5; possibly TRBD2 for D (5 bases). The V gene lost 1 base and the J gene lost 4 bases, with 7 bases spanning the gap. In germline, CDR1 is SGHAT, CDR2 FQNNGV. The CDR3 is 13 residues long. CDR3 region: CASSLGERETQYF. CDR3 in DNA: TGTGCCAGCAGCTTAGGGGAGAGAGAGACCCAGTACTTC.

In its sample, this clonotype was seen a few times. In DNA, the CDR3 is TGTGCCATCAGCCAGGGGGCAGGAGACGAGCAGTACTTC. This gives the protein CAISQGAGDEQYF. V gene TRBV10-3 combines with J gene TRBJ2-7; 8 bases are a match to TRBD1. CDR1 is ENHRY and CDR2 is SYGVKD in the germline V gene. The CDR3 consists of 13 residues. V dropped 6 bases and J dropped 5; count of bases not matched to a gene: 6.

This clonotype was seen more than once but under ten times. The chain is built from TRBV7-6 and TRBJ1-2; 8 positions match TRBD1. CDR3 size: 13 residues. The V and J ends lost 5 bases and 8 bases, in that order; junction bases with no gene match: 7. CDR1 is SGHVS and CDR2 is FNYEAQ in the germline V gene. CDR3 DNA sequence: TGTGCCAGCAGCAGGACAGGGTTGAGGGGCTACACCTTC. Amino acid sequence: CASSRTGLRGYTF.

This clonotype was counted at least ten times. The V call is TRBV5-1, the J call TRBJ2-7; D is perhaps TRBD1 or TRBD2 (6 bases each). V was trimmed by 0 bases and J by 6 bases, leaving 16 bases between them. This CDR3 is built from 15 residues. Looked up from germline, CDR1 is SGHRS and CDR2 is YFSETQ. The CDR3 region has the DNA TGCGCCAGCAGCTTGGACGGGGGCTCTGTAGGCGAGCAGTACTTC. This sequence encodes CASSLDGGSVGEQYF.

The V gene is TRBV5-1, the J gene TRBJ1-1, with D unresolved. The V and J ends lost 0 bases and 4 bases respectively, with 10 bases between them. This CDR3 has 14 amino acids. Germline assignment: CDR1 SGHRS and CDR2 YFSETQ. The CDR3 DNA reads as TGCGCCAGCAGCTTGGGAGGGTTTAGCACTGAAGCTTTCTTT. Protein product: CASSLGGFSTEAFF.

This clonotype was counted a few times. This chain connects TRBV6-1 to TRBJ2-6, with 10 bases matching TRBD1. This CDR3 has 18 amino acids. V shed 5 bases, J shed 2 bases, and the junction held 9 bases outside the gene matches. Germline CDR1 reads MNHNS; CDR2 reads SASEGT. CDR3 loop: CASSLRDRGYPGANVLTF. CDR3 in DNA: TGTGCCAGCAGTCTCCGGGACAGGGGATATCCTGGGGCCAACGTCCTGACTTTC.

This clonotype occurred once. The V and J genes are TRBV12-3 or TRBV12-4 and TRBJ2-3, with D possibly being TRBD1 (6 bases). The V and J ends lost 0 bases and 2 bases respectively, with 15 bases between them. The CDR3 length is 17 residues. Here the CDR3 reads CASSLALTGTLTDTQYF. The CDR3 nucleotides read TGTGCCAGCAGTTTAGCGCTGACAGGAACCCTCACAGATACGCAGTATTTT.

This clonotype showed up many times. The chain has TRBV3-1 and TRBJ1-1, with D unresolved. Trimming took 3 bases from V and 0 from J, leaving 2 bases between them. CDR3 length: 12 residues. The germline V gene has CDR1 LGHDT and CDR2 YNNKEL (reference sequence). The CDR3 bases are TGTGCCAGCAGCCAGATGAACACTGAAGCTTTCTTT. Translation: CASSQMNTEAFF.

The J gene is TRBJ2-2, the V gene TRBV7-8, with D perhaps assigned TRBD1 or TRBD2 (6 bases each). The CDR3 runs 16 residues. Deletions cut 1 base from V and 6 bases from J, with 15 bases between. Germline-derived CDR1 and CDR2 are SGHVS and FQNEAQ. CDR3 sequence (DNA): TGTGCCAGCAGCTTAGGTCGGGGGCTACCCCCCGGGGAGCTGTTTTTT. Protein product: CASSLGRGLPPGELFF.

The rearrangement uses TRBV6-4 and TRBJ2-1; no clear D gene. Germline V lookup: CDR1 MRHNA, CDR2 SNTAGT. Trimming shortened V by 2 bases and J by 3 bases, and 8 bases separated the two germline ends. The CDR3 length is 14 residues. CDR3 loop: CASSDQPGYNEQFF. The CDR3, as DNA: TGTGCCAGCAGTGACCAACCGGGCTACAATGAGCAGTTCTTC.